This entry lists 4 T cell receptor beta chains sequenced from one sample in a study of cytomegalovirus exposure and HLA in healthy donors. The PCR made use of 60 Vbeta and 13 Jbeta primers. TCRdb's table, derived via immunoSEQ multiplex PCR, lists solely in-frame clones and lacks some. Seen here are about 84,000 clones, around three fifths observed once, and the top ten hold 15%. Sequences were obtained from PBMCs. These receptors all come from a woman aged 40 to 55 in good health and CMV-seropositive.

This clone was counted only a few times. The chain has TRBV4-3 and TRBJ1-1; no definite D call. The CDR3 length is 16 residues. V gave up 0 bases and J gave up 0 bases, with 11 bases separating them. Germline loops: CDR1 LGHNA, CDR2 YSLEER. CDR3: CASSQETTSMNTEAFF. DNA for the CDR3: TGCGCCAGCAGCCAAGAGACAACCTCCATGAACACTGAAGCTTTCTTT.

This clone was found a few times. The chain is built from TRBV19 and TRBJ1-2; 7 positions agree with TRBD1. The trim removed 6 bases at V and 4 bases at J, leaving 8 bases unmatched. Germline V gives CDR1 LNHDA, CDR2 SQIVND (reference sequence). This CDR3 has 14 residues. The DNA for the CDR3 is TGTGCCAGTAGCACAGGGGCTACCCCCTATGGCTACACCTTC. This gives the protein CASSTGATPYGYTF.

The rearrangement joins TRBV28 to TRBJ2-7; TRBD1 aligns across 8 bases. V trimming: 3 bases; J trimming: 3 bases; junction bases outside the gene matches: 4. The CDR3 runs 14 residues. Germline lookup yields CDR1 MDHEN and CDR2 SYDVKM. The CDR3 protein is CASSFHGQGYEQYF. The DNA for the CDR3 is TGTGCCAGCAGTTTCCACGGACAGGGCTACGAGCAGTACTTC.

CDR3 loop: CAAWSSVSNEQYF. CDR3 nucleotide sequence: TGTGCCGCCTGGAGCAGCGTAAGCAACGAGCAGTACTTC. V usage is TRBV2 and J usage is TRBJ2-5; no reliable D call. The tail of the sequence fits TRBJ2-7 better, so the J call may be wrong. The CDR3 spans 13 residues. Looked up from germline, CDR1 is SNHLY and CDR2 is FYNNEI.